This T cell receptor (beta chain) was identified during a study of cytomegalovirus exposure and HLA in healthy donors. 13 Jbeta primers and 60 Vbeta primers were used for the PCR. Libraries were prepared by immunoSEQ multiplex PCR; TCRdb keeps only in-frame clonotypes and omits some of them. This sample's clone table lists 35,000 to 50,000 clones. Study-wide points: Later findings reportedly placed an Asian-associated ancestry cluster below the approximately 670-donor mean for N-insertions.

As for this clone: Its specificity is unknown.

V was cut by 1 base and J by 7 bases, with 16 bases left in between. CDR3 length: 15 residues. Per the germline V gene, CDR1 is GTSNPN and CDR2 is SVGIG (reference sequence). The sequencing input was PBMCs. J is TRBJ1-4 and V is TRBV30; D is unresolved. This clonotype originated in a male donor in good health and CMV-seronegative. CDR3 DNA: TGTGCCTGGAGTGCCCAGTTGGGCGCGGGTGAAAAACTGTTTTTT. Translation: CAWSAQLGAGEKLFF.